The next 25 T cell receptor beta chains were all read from a single sample in a study of PD-1 blockade in classical Hodgkin lymphoma. Using immunoSEQ multiplex PCR, the repertoire was profiled, and TCRdb retains in-frame clones only, with some absent. The table lists tens of thousands of clones, 78% of them singletons, with 9.4% in the top ten. Specified time point: cycle 4 day 1 (C4D1), after 5 to 7 weeks of nivolumab. After autologous stem cell transplantation all patients relapsed, and prior brentuximab vedotin exposure differed between cohorts. Specimen: peripheral blood mononuclear cells (PBMCs), collected before the fourth cycle of nivolumab. Receptors were obtained from a human donor with classical Hodgkin lymphoma.

This rearrangement joins TRBV4-1 to TRBJ1-4, with 11 bases identical to TRBD1. V trimming: 6 bases; J trimming: 8 bases; junction bases outside the gene matches: 8. The CDR3 contains 15 residues. From germline, CDR1 is MGHRA and CDR2 YSYEKL. DNA of the CDR3: TGCGCCAGCAGTGGAGGGGACAGGGGGGGAGAAAAACTGTTTTTT. Its protein product is CASSGGDRGGEKLFF.

The rearrangement uses TRBV6-1 and TRBJ2-3; tentative D call: TRBD1 (6 bases). This CDR3 is built from 15 residues. Germline values: CDR1 MNHNS, CDR2 SASEGT. V lost 2 bases and J 0 bases, leaving 9 bases between the germline ends. This CDR3 is CASSESGQSTDTQYF. The CDR3 DNA reads TGTGCCAGCAGTGAAAGCGGACAGAGCACAGATACGCAGTATTTT.

The chain employs TRBV5-6 and TRBJ1-5; D remains ambiguous. V was shortened by 1 base and J by 3 bases, with 8 bases between the two germline ends. This CDR3 has 14 residues. Germline values: CDR1 SGHDT, CDR2 YYEEEE. CDR3 coding DNA: TGTGCCAGCAGCTTGCCGGGGATCAATCAGCCCCAGCATTTT. Encoded protein: CASSLPGINQPQHF.

The rearrangement uses TRBV2 and TRBJ2-3; 8 nucleotides agree with TRBD2. In germline, CDR1 is SNHLY, CDR2 FYNNEI. V lost 4 bases and J lost 2; bases outside the gene matches: 8. The length of the CDR3 is 16 residues. CDR3 residues: CASSGLRGAVTDTQYF. The CDR3 DNA sequence: TGTGCCAGCAGTGGGCTGCGGGGGGCGGTCACAGATACGCAGTATTTT.

The chain uses TRBV5-1 and TRBJ2-7; 7 nucleotides match TRBD1. The V segment lost 4 bases and the J segment 0 bases; nucleotides outside the gene matches: 13. CDR1 is SGHRS and CDR2 is YFSETQ in the germline V gene. The CDR3 loop spans 17 amino acids. CDR3 region: CASSRVGDSTLSYEQYF. In DNA, the CDR3 is TGCGCCAGCAGCCGGGTGGGGGACAGTACCCTCTCCTACGAGCAGTACTTC.

This chain uses TRBV7-8 with TRBJ2-5; D might be TRBD2 (5 bases). This CDR3 has 15 amino acids. Germline CDR1 SGHVS, CDR2 FQNEAQ. V was cut by 1 base and J by 5 bases, with 14 bases left in between. CDR3 protein: CASSLVLGSGETQYF. CDR3 nucleotide sequence: TGTGCCAGCAGCTTAGTTTTGGGCTCGGGGGAGACCCAGTACTTC.

This chain links TRBV10-3 with TRBJ2-1; TRBD2 aligns across 8 bases. The CDR3 has 14 amino acids. Per the germline V gene, CDR1 is ENHRY and CDR2 is SYGVKD. V lost 8 bases to trimming and J lost 7 bases; unmatched junction nucleotides: 10. DNA of the CDR3: TGTGCCATCGGCGAGCGGGGGCAGTGGAATGAGCAGTTCTTC. Translation: CAIGERGQWNEQFF.

The count of this clone is one. The V call is TRBV7-3, the J call TRBJ2-5; maybe TRBD2 (5 bases). This CDR3 spans 16 amino acids. V shed 1 base and J shed 1 base, with 13 bases lying between them. The V gene's germline CDR1 is SGHTA and CDR2 FQGTGA. The CDR3, as DNA: TGTGCCAGCAGCTTAATTGGGTCCGGGGTCCAAGAGACCCAGTACTTC. It codes for CASSLIGSGVQETQYF.

This clone was seen a handful of times. A read error is likely, as this CDR3 ends without the conserved phenylalanine or tryptophan. Because the CDR3's place on the DNA is in doubt, the DNA is left out and the CDR3 is given as listed by TCRdb. The chain employs TRBV6-6 and TRBJ2-7; the table's D call TRBD2 went unverified against the DNA. Ends included, the CDR3 has 12 residues. Germline CDR1 is MNHNY and CDR2 is SVGAGI (reference sequence). CDR3 sequence reads: CASSYATSGRHL.

The chain combines TRBV6-1 with TRBJ2-5; TRBD1 is a possible D gene (6 bases). The germline V and J ends were trimmed by 2 bases and 5 bases, with 21 bases remaining between them. The CDR3 totals 17 residues. The germline CDR1 and CDR2 sequences are MNHNS and SASEGT. CDR3 protein: CASSESVGAMGAETQYF. DNA of the CDR3: TGTGCCAGCAGTGAATCAGTGGGGGCCATGGGAGCGGAGACCCAGTACTTC.

In its sample, this clone was seen a few times. The CDR3 reads CAISEFRDDGYTF. The DNA for the CDR3 is TGTGCCATCAGTGAGTTTAGGGATGATGGCTACACCTTC. The rearrangement links TRBV10-3 to TRBJ1-2, with D unresolved. The V and J ends lost 1 base and 6 bases respectively, with 9 bases between them. The germline V gene has CDR1 ENHRY and CDR2 SYGVKD. The CDR3 length is 13 residues.

This clone was detected a few times. This may stem from a read error, because a much larger clone lies one nucleotide away. The rearrangement joins TRBV9 to TRBJ1-5; D is unclear. Deletions cut 4 bases from V and 2 bases from J, with 7 bases between. The CDR3 is 13 amino acids. Germline V gene sequence: CDR1 SGDLS, CDR2 YYNGEE. CDR3 nucleotide sequence: TGTGCCAGCAGCCCCGGGGGCAATCAGCCCCAGCATTTT. Its protein is CASSPGGNQPQHF.

This clone has just one count. The chain combines TRBV6-5 with TRBJ2-2; tentative D call: TRBD1 (6 bases). CDR1 is MNHEY and CDR2 is SVGAGI in the germline V gene. The CDR3 totals 13 residues. Between the trimmed V and J ends, which lost 3 bases and 6 bases, there was a span of 8 bases. CDR3 sequence (DNA): TGTGCCAGCAGTTATCACAGGGCCGGGGAGCTGTTTTTT. It specifies CASSYHRAGELFF.

The V and J genes are TRBV7-9 and TRBJ1-1; D not certain. This CDR3 contains 12 residues. The germline gives CDR1 SEHNR, CDR2 FQNEAQ (reference sequence). V dropped 2 bases and J dropped 10 bases, with 11 bases sitting between them. CDR3 sequence reads: CASSLRAEGAFF. Written as DNA, the CDR3 is TGTGCCAGCAGCTTAAGGGCAGAGGGAGCTTTCTTT. Full variable domain (missing parts from reference TRBV7-9 and TRBJ1-1): DTGVSQNPRHKITKRGQNVTFRCDPISEHNRLYWYRQTLGQGPEFLTYFQNEAQLEKSRLLSDRFSAERPKGSFSTLEIQRTEQGDSAMYLCASSLRAEGAFFGQGTRLTVV.

V gene TRBV19 combines with J gene TRBJ2-3; 7 bases map to TRBD2. This CDR3 comprises 15 residues. V dropped 5 bases and J dropped 2; count of bases not matched to a gene: 7. Germline V gene data show CDR1 as LNHDA and CDR2 as SQIVND (reference sequence). The CDR3 reads CASSPWGGYTDTQYF. As DNA, the CDR3 is TGTGCCAGTAGTCCTTGGGGGGGATACACAGATACGCAGTATTTT.

V is TRBV19 and J is TRBJ2-7; 8 nucleotides match TRBD2. The germline CDR1 and CDR2 sequences are LNHDA and SQIVND (reference sequence). This CDR3 is 15 amino acids long. J gave up 0 bases and V 5 bases, and 6 bases lay outside the gene matches. This chain's CDR3 is CASSPVAGFSYEQYF. The CDR3 region has the DNA TGTGCCAGTAGTCCCGTAGCGGGGTTCTCCTACGAGCAGTACTTC. The full variable domain, its missing parts supplied by reference TRBV19 and TRBJ2-7, is DGGITQSPKYLFRKEGQNVTLSCEQNLNHDAMYWYRQDPGQGLRLIYYSQIVNDFQKGDIAEGYSVSREKKESFPLTVTSAQKNPTAFYLCASSPVAGFSYEQYFGPGTRLTVT.

This CDR3 reads CASSLYNEQYF. CDR3 coding DNA: TGTGCCAGCAGCTTATACAACGAGCAGTACTTC. The chain uses TRBV7-2 and TRBJ2-7; D not resolved. The CDR3 extends over 11 amino acids. Trimming pared 2 bases from V and 5 bases from J, leaving 4 bases between. Per germline, CDR1 SGHTA and CDR2 FQGNSA.

V is TRBV4-2 and J is TRBJ2-1, with D unclear. With 4 bases removed from V and 4 bases from J, the gap between germline ends came to 20 bases. Germline lookup yields CDR1 LGHNA and CDR2 YNFKEQ. This CDR3 contains 17 residues. The CDR3 sequence is CASSPPYGSPVYNEQFF. Written as DNA, the CDR3 is TGTGCCAGCAGCCCCCCATACGGATCACCGGTTTACAATGAGCAGTTCTTC.

The J gene is TRBJ1-1, the V gene TRBV15; the D is unclear. Germline lookup yields CDR1 LNHNV and CDR2 YYDKDF (reference sequence). With 8 bases removed from V and 14 bases from J, the gap between germline ends came to 21 bases. This CDR3 has 12 amino acids. CDR3 loop: CATSEGPTLPFF. CDR3 nucleotide sequence: TGTGCCACCTCCGAAGGACCCACTTTGCCCTTCTTT.

The CDR3 DNA follows: TGTGCCAGTAGTATAACTCAGGAGGATCTTAATTCACCCCTCCACTTT. It translates to CASSITQEDLNSPLHF. The rearrangement links TRBV19 to TRBJ1-6; D gene unclear. V was trimmed by 2 bases and J by 6 bases, leaving 14 bases between them. Per the germline V gene, CDR1 is LNHDA and CDR2 is SQIVND (reference sequence). This CDR3 region has 16 residues.

The chain combines TRBV6-4 with TRBJ1-5; TRBD1 might be the D (5 bases). Germline V lookup: CDR1 MRHNA, CDR2 SNTAGT. The CDR3 consists of 18 residues. V was cut by 3 bases and J by 6 bases, with 24 bases left in between. CDR3 sequence reads: CASSEGVGLLYLCQPQHF. The DNA of the CDR3 is TGTGCCAGCAGTGAGGGCGTGGGACTGCTCTACCTATGTCAGCCCCAGCATTTT.

The chain is built from TRBV9 and TRBJ1-6; TRBD1 agrees at 7 bases. This CDR3 comprises 14 residues. The ends lost 3 bases at V and 10 bases at J; junction bases unmatched: 7. The germline gives CDR1 SGDLS, CDR2 YYNGEE. DNA for the CDR3: TGTGCCAGCAGCGCTCGGGACAGCCTATCACCCCTCCACTTT. Translation: CASSARDSLSPLHF.

The chain links TRBV6-6 to TRBJ1-1; unclear D gene. Trimming took off 5 bases at V and 7 bases at J, with 14 bases between the two ends. The CDR3 runs 13 residues. Germline V gene sequence: CDR1 MNHNY, CDR2 SVGAGI (reference sequence). The CDR3 loop reads CASSPSPNFEAFF. The CDR3 DNA reads as TGTGCCAGCAGTCCCAGCCCTAACTTTGAAGCTTTCTTT.

The genes are TRBV7-2 and TRBJ1-6; D gene ambiguous. The V and J ends lost 1 base and 10 bases respectively, with 17 bases between them. The CDR3 runs to 16 residues. In germline, CDR1 is SGHTA, CDR2 FQGNSA. The CDR3 DNA is TGTGCCAGCAGCTTAGTTGCGTTTAGAAACCGCTCACCCCTCCACTTT. Its translation is CASSLVAFRNRSPLHF.

The V gene is TRBV6-5, the J gene TRBJ2-3; D is possibly TRBD2 (6 bases). Germline V CDR1 and CDR2: MNHEY, SVGAGI. The V end was cut by 4 bases, the J end by 3 bases, with 17 bases between. CDR3 length equals 16 residues. The CDR3 coding sequence is TGTGCCAGCAGTTCGGGCGGCGGAGCGGGTACAGATACGCAGTATTTT. Amino acids: CASSSGGGAGTDTQYF.